This T cell receptor beta chain emerged from a study of blood T cell repertoires in COVID-19. Study-wide context: Sites across the United States, Italy and Spain contributed samples from acute and convalescent COVID-19.

The V segment lost 3 bases and the J segment 6 bases; nucleotides outside the gene matches: 13. Per germline, CDR1 KGHSH and CDR2 LQKENI. This CDR3 has 17 residues. Study processing details: Nucleated cell counts were estimated from reference gene primer amplification. The table came from immunoSEQ multiplex PCR; TCRdb's copy has only in-frame clones and leaves some out. V, J and clone size reflect that table, while D and trimming were determined from the DNA. The sample holds some 130,000 clones, more than 75% seen once. The sequence was obtained from a middle-aged man with active COVID-19. The sequencing input was peripheral blood. The rearrangement joins TRBV18 to TRBJ1-4, with TRBD1 matching 7 bases. CDR3 in amino acids: CASSPLGPGTAHEKLFF. DNA of the CDR3: TGTGCCAGCTCACCTTTAGGCCCGGGGACAGCCCATGAAAAACTGTTTTTT. Variable domain in full (rest from reference TRBV18 and TRBJ1-4): NAGVMQNPRHLVRRRGQEARLRCSPMKGHSHVYWYRQLPEEGLKFMVYLQKENIIDESGMPKERFSAEFPKEGPSILRIQQVVRGDSAAYFCASSPLGPGTAHEKLFFGSGTQLSVL.